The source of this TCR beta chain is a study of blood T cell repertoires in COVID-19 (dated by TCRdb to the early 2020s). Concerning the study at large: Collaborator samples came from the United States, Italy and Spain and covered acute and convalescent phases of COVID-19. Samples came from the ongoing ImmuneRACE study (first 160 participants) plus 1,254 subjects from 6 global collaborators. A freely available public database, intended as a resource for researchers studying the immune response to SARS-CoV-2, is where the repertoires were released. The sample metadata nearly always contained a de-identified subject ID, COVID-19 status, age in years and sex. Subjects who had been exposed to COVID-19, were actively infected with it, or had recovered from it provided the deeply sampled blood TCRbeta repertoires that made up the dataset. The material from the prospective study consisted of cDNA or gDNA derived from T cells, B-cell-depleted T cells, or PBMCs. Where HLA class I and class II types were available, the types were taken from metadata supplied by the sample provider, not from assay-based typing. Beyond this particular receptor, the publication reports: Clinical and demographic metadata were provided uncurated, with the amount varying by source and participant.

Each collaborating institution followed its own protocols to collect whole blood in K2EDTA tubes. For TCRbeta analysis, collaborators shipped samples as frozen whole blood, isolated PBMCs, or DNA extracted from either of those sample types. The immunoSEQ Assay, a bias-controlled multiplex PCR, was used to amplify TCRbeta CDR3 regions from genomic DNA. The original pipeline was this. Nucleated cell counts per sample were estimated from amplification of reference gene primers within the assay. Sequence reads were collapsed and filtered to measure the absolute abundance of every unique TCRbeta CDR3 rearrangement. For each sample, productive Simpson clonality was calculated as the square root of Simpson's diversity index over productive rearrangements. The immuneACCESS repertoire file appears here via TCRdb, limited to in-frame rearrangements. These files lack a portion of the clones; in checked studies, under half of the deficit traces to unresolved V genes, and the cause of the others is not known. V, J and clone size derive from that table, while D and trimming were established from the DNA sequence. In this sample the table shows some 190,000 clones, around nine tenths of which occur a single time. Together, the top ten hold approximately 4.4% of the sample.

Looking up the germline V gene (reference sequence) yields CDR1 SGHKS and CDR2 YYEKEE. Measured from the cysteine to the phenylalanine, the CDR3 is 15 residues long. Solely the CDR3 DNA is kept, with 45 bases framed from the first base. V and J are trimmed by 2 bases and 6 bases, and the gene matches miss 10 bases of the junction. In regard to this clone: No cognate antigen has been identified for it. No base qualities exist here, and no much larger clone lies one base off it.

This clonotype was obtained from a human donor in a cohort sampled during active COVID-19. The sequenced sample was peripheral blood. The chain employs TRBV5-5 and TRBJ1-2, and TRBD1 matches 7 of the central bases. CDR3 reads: CASSFAPGTVDGYTF. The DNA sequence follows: TGTGCCAGCAGCTTCGCACCCGGGACAGTCGATGGCTACACCTTC.